The 32 T cell receptor beta chains given below trace back to one sample, sequenced in a study of cytomegalovirus exposure and HLA in healthy donors. 13 Jbeta primers and 60 Vbeta primers were used for the PCR. Measured with immunoSEQ multiplex PCR; TCRdb has only the in-frame clones, and not every one. This sample has around 130,000 clones, with roughly 82% found just once. Sequencing was carried out using PBMCs. Receptors originate from a woman between 18 and 29 years old in good health and CMV-seronegative.

The V and J genes are TRBV4-2 and TRBJ2-3; the match to TRBD2 covers 9 bases. This CDR3 is built from 17 residues. Germline assignment: CDR1 LGHNA and CDR2 YNFKEQ. Unmatched junction bases numbered 7, after V lost 3 bases and J lost 0 bases. The CDR3 DNA sequence: TGTGCCAGCAGCCATAAATTAGCGGGGGCTAGCACAGATACGCAGTATTTT. Amino acids: CASSHKLAGASTDTQYF.

The genes are TRBV6-4 and TRBJ1-2, with 7 bases lining up with TRBD1. The trim removed 2 bases at V and 6 bases at J, leaving 12 bases unmatched. This CDR3 region has 16 residues. Germline lookup yields CDR1 MRHNA and CDR2 SNTAGT. For the CDR3, the DNA is TGTGCCAGCAGTGACGGGGGTAGGGGACAGCGCGATGGCTACACCTTC. Residues: CASSDGGRGQRDGYTF.

The genes are TRBV27 and TRBJ2-1; TRBD1 agrees at 9 bases. CDR3 size: 15 residues. The V segment lost 7 bases and the J segment 8 bases; nucleotides outside the gene matches: 12. Looked up from germline, CDR1 is MNHEY and CDR2 is SMNVEV (reference sequence). The DNA for the CDR3 is TGTGCCAGCAATCCCGGGACAGGGAGTGCGTATGAGCAGTTCTTC. This sequence encodes CASNPGTGSAYEQFF.

V gene TRBV11-2 combines with J gene TRBJ1-1; no definite D call. CDR3 length: 15 residues. V lost 1 base, J lost 0 bases, and 9 bases lay in between. The V gene's germline CDR1 is SGHAT and CDR2 FQNNGV. For the CDR3, the DNA is TGTGCCAGCAGCTTAGTCCAGGCGTTGAACACTGAAGCTTTCTTT. This sequence encodes CASSLVQALNTEAFF. Variable domain in full (rest from reference TRBV11-2 and TRBJ1-1): EAGVAQSPRYKIIEKRQSVAFWCNPISGHATLYWYQQILGQGPKLLIQFQNNGVVDDSQLPKDRFSAERLKGVDSTLKIQPAKLEDSAVYLCASSLVQALNTEAFFGQGTRLTVV.

The genes are TRBV19 and TRBJ2-7, with a tentative D call TRBD2 (5 bases). The CDR3 is made up of 14 amino acids. Looked up from germline, CDR1 is LNHDA and CDR2 is SQIVND (reference sequence). The V end was cut by 4 bases, the J end by 2 bases, with 12 bases between. CDR3 protein: CASSSRTHTYEQYF. The CDR3 nucleotides are TGTGCCAGTAGTAGCCGGACTCACACCTACGAGCAGTACTTC.

A remark on this clone: The sample holds other DNA sequences that translate to the same CDR3. This chain joins TRBV2 and TRBJ1-2; 9 bases fit TRBD1. After removal of 5 bases from V and 5 bases from J, the junction contained 3 bases not matched to a gene. Germline V gives CDR1 SNHLY, CDR2 FYNNEI. The CDR3 extends over 13 amino acids. DNA of the CDR3: TGTGCCAGCAGTCGGGACAGGGATTATGGCTACACCTTC. Protein sequence: CASSRDRDYGYTF.

The chain employs TRBV6-1 and TRBJ2-5; 12 bases match TRBD1. The V gene end was trimmed by 6 bases and the J gene end by 10 bases; junction bases not matched to a gene: 9. Germline values: CDR1 MNHNS, CDR2 SASEGT. This CDR3 contains 14 residues. The CDR3 loop is CASSSGTGGVGQYF. The CDR3 DNA is TGTGCCAGCAGCTCCGGGACAGGGGGCGTGGGCCAGTACTTC.

This rearrangement joins TRBV19 to TRBJ2-6, with D tentatively TRBD2 (5 bases). Trimming left V 4 bases short and J 0 bases short, with 13 bases between. The CDR3 loop spans 17 amino acids. CDR1 and CDR2 from the germline V gene are LNHDA and SQIVND (reference sequence). Here the CDR3 reads CASSKVVRASGANVLTF. CDR3 DNA sequence: TGTGCCAGTAGTAAGGTGGTGAGGGCCTCTGGGGCCAACGTCCTGACTTTC.

The V call is TRBV30, the J call TRBJ2-7; 7 bases match TRBD1. This CDR3 spans 17 amino acids. The V gene end was trimmed by 2 bases and the J gene end by 5 bases; junction bases not matched to a gene: 18. Germline V CDR1 and CDR2: GTSNPN, SVGIG (reference sequence). The CDR3 sequence: CAWSIGWGDRAGHEQYF. CDR3 bases: TGTGCCTGGAGTATCGGTTGGGGCGACAGGGCTGGACACGAGCAGTACTTC.

The J gene is TRBJ1-5, the V gene TRBV19; no clear D. CDR3 length equals 14 residues. V dropped 8 bases and J dropped 0 bases, with 11 bases sitting between them. In germline, CDR1 is LNHDA, CDR2 SQIVND (reference sequence). CDR3 nucleotides: TGTGCCAGTGAGCGGCTGTATAGCAATCAGCCCCAGCATTTT. Protein product: CASERLYSNQPQHF. Looking up the rest from reference TRBV19 and TRBJ1-5 gives the full variable domain: DGGITQSPKYLFRKEGQNVTLSCEQNLNHDAMYWYRQDPGQGLRLIYYSQIVNDFQKGDIAEGYSVSREKKESFPLTVTSAQKNPTAFYLCASERLYSNQPQHFGDGTRLSIL.

V usage is TRBV9 and J usage is TRBJ1-1; D not resolved. The CDR3 extends over 15 amino acids. Trimming stripped 4 bases from V and 3 bases from J, with 16 bases between. Looked up from germline, CDR1 is SGDLS and CDR2 is YYNGEE. CDR3 amino acids: CASSPPSGQYTEAFF. The DNA of the CDR3 is TGTGCCAGCAGCCCTCCTTCTGGGCAGTACACTGAAGCTTTCTTT.

The V gene is TRBV7-6, the J gene TRBJ1-4, with 8 bases matching TRBD1. The CDR3 extends over 13 amino acids. The trim removed 5 bases at V and 7 bases at J, leaving 3 bases unmatched. Looked up from germline, CDR1 is SGHVS and CDR2 is FNYEAQ. CDR3 region: CASSVQGAEKLFF. The CDR3 DNA is TGTGCCAGCAGCGTGCAGGGGGCTGAAAAACTGTTTTTT.

The V call is TRBV27, the J call TRBJ2-7, with 7 positions matching TRBD1. V shed 5 bases and J 4 bases; nucleotides not matched to a gene: 14. The CDR3 is made up of 16 amino acids. Germline V gene data show CDR1 as MNHEY and CDR2 as SMNVEV (reference sequence). CDR3 DNA: TGTGCCAGCAGTCCTGGGACAGTTCGAAACCTTTACGAGCAGTACTTC. The encoded protein is CASSPGTVRNLYEQYF.

The chain uses TRBV19 and TRBJ1-5; perhaps TRBD1 as D (5 bases). V gave up 0 bases and J gave up 9 bases, with 21 bases separating them. In germline, CDR1 is LNHDA, CDR2 SQIVND (reference sequence). The CDR3 runs 17 residues. DNA of the CDR3: TGTGCCAGTAGTATAGATCTAGCGGGCGGGGCTGGGCGGCCCCAGCATTTT. This translates into CASSIDLAGGAGRPQHF.

The rearrangement links TRBV14 to TRBJ2-1, with TRBD1 matching over 7 bases. Germline V gene lookup returns CDR1 SGHDN and CDR2 FVKESK. The CDR3 contains 15 residues. V lost 3 bases and J lost 2; bases outside the gene matches: 4. CDR3 loop: CASSQGQLPYNEQFF. Here the CDR3 DNA reads TGTGCCAGCAGCCAGGGACAGTTACCCTACAATGAGCAGTTCTTC.

The genes are TRBV4-1 and TRBJ2-1, with D hard to call. Per the germline V gene, CDR1 is MGHRA and CDR2 is YSYEKL. V dropped 4 bases and J dropped 7 bases, with 11 bases sitting between them. This CDR3 spans 13 amino acids. This CDR3 is CASSRRTLNEQFF. The CDR3 DNA is TGCGCCAGCAGCCGGAGAACTCTTAATGAGCAGTTCTTC.

The chain employs TRBV7-2 and TRBJ1-1; the match to TRBD1 covers 7 bases. V lost 3 bases to trimming and J lost 4 bases; unmatched junction nucleotides: 5. This CDR3 has 14 residues. Germline V gives CDR1 SGHTA, CDR2 FQGNSA. CDR3 nucleotides: TGTGCCAGCAGCTTCGTTCAGGGGGGCACTGAAGCTTTCTTT. Its translation: CASSFVQGGTEAFF.

This chain uses TRBV2 with TRBJ1-5; 7 positions agree with TRBD1. The CDR3 contains 14 residues. From germline, CDR1 is SNHLY and CDR2 FYNNEI. V lost 6 bases to trimming and J lost 6 bases; unmatched junction nucleotides: 8. The CDR3 nucleotides read TGTGCCAGCAGGGGGGACAGTCTGATTCAGCCCCAGCATTTT. It translates to CASRGDSLIQPQHF.

The chain couples TRBV19 to TRBJ1-1; D unclear. The germline V and J ends were trimmed by 6 bases and 1 base, with 12 bases remaining between them. Germline lookup yields CDR1 LNHDA and CDR2 SQIVND (reference sequence). The CDR3 sequence is 14 residues long. CDR3 DNA: TGTGCCAGTAGGTACGGGGATACGAACACTGAAGCTTTCTTT. As protein: CASRYGDTNTEAFF.

The chain employs TRBV5-1 and TRBJ2-3; 12 nucleotides match TRBD2. Trimming took 5 bases from V and 4 from J; bases not matched to a gene: 5. This CDR3 spans 15 amino acids. Germline loops: CDR1 SGHRS, CDR2 YFSETQ. The CDR3 sequence: CASRWTSGISDTQYF. In DNA, the CDR3 is TGCGCCAGCAGGTGGACTAGCGGGATATCAGATACGCAGTATTTT.

V and J are TRBV6-5 and TRBJ1-5; 7 bases align to TRBD1. Germline trimming cut 6 bases from V and 6 bases from J; bases unmatched to any gene: 11. Germline CDR1 and CDR2: MNHEY and SVGAGI. CDR3 length: 15 residues. The CDR3 reads CASSPGDRGLQPQHF. The CDR3 DNA reads as TGTGCCAGCAGCCCCGGGGATAGGGGGCTTCAGCCCCAGCATTTT.

This clone was counted between two and nine times. The chain couples TRBV6-5 to TRBJ1-5; D remains unclear. V dropped 0 bases and J dropped 0 bases, with 6 bases sitting between them. The CDR3 consists of 15 residues. Per the germline V gene, CDR1 is MNHEY and CDR2 is SVGAGI. CDR3 DNA sequence: TGTGCCAGCAGTTACTCGAGGGATAGCAATCAGCCCCAGCATTTT. Amino acids: CASSYSRDSNQPQHF.

The sample holds a few counts of this clone. The chain is built from TRBV7-6 and TRBJ1-3; maybe TRBD1 (6 bases). CDR1 and CDR2 (germline): SGHVS, FNYEAQ. There are 15 residues in the CDR3. V was shortened by 1 base and J by 4 bases, with 11 bases between the two germline ends. CDR3 DNA: TGTGCCAGCAGCTTAGTCCCAGGGGTCGGAAACACCATATATTTT. Protein: CASSLVPGVGNTIYF.

This chain links TRBV6-5 with TRBJ1-1, with TRBD1 matching over 10 bases. The CDR3 covers 11 residues. Trimming cost V 5 bases and J 13 bases; bases outside gene matches: 4. Per germline, CDR1 MNHEY and CDR2 SVGAGI. CDR3 sequence: CASSQGTGVFF. CDR3 in DNA: TGTGCCAGCAGTCAAGGGACAGGGGTTTTCTTT.

The chain has TRBV5-4 and TRBJ2-2, with D possibly being TRBD2 (6 bases). The CDR3 length is 14 residues. Trimming removed 3 bases from V and 3 bases from J, with 9 bases in between. Germline CDR1 is SGHNT and CDR2 is YYREEE (reference sequence). The CDR3 DNA is TGTGCCAGCAGCTACGGGAGCTACACCGGGGAGCTGTTTTTT. This encodes CASSYGSYTGELFF.

This chain connects TRBV2 to TRBJ2-7; D is unclear. The CDR3 has 15 amino acids. V was cut by 7 bases and J by 7 bases, with 23 bases left in between. The germline V gene encodes CDR1 SNHLY and CDR2 FYNNEI. The CDR3 region is CASKEELSELREQYF. In nucleotides, the CDR3 is TGTGCCAGCAAAGAGGAACTATCTGAGCTTCGAGAGCAGTACTTC.

V gene TRBV6-6 combines with J gene TRBJ1-1, with D tentatively TRBD1 (6 bases). The CDR3 totals 15 residues. The germline gives CDR1 MNHNY, CDR2 SVGAGI (reference sequence). V was trimmed by 0 bases and J by 5 bases, leaving 13 bases between them. CDR3 nucleotide sequence: TGTGCCAGCAGTTACTCGTTACAGGGAGGGACTGAAGCTTTCTTT. Its translation: CASSYSLQGGTEAFF.

The gene calls are TRBV5-6 and TRBJ2-7; maybe TRBD1 (6 bases). V was pared by 3 bases and J by 5 bases, with 18 bases between. The germline CDR1 and CDR2 sequences are SGHDT and YYEEEE. This CDR3 contains 15 residues. CDR3 sequence reads: CASSYIGTLGDEQYF. The CDR3 DNA follows: TGTGCCAGCAGCTATATCGGGACACTGGGGGACGAGCAGTACTTC.

The chain employs TRBV11-3 and TRBJ1-1; weak D call: TRBD1 (6 bases). CDR3 length: 16 amino acids. V lost 1 base to trimming and J lost 0 bases, with 12 bases between them. Germline CDR1 reads SGHNT; CDR2 reads YENEEA. CDR3 bases: TGTGCCAGCAGCTTAGGGGGGACAACATTGAACACTGAAGCTTTCTTT. Encoded protein: CASSLGGTTLNTEAFF.

In its sample, this clone was seen a few times. The V and J genes are TRBV5-1 and TRBJ1-1, with D possibly being TRBD1 (5 bases). Germline lookup yields CDR1 SGHRS and CDR2 YFSETQ. This CDR3 has 14 amino acids. Trimming took off 0 bases at V and 5 bases at J, with 11 bases between the two ends. Here the CDR3 DNA reads TGCGCCAGCAGCTTGGCGGGGCGGGATACTGAAGCTTTCTTT. As protein: CASSLAGRDTEAFF.

The DNA for the CDR3 is TGTGCCTGGAGTTCCGGGACTAGCGGGTACGAGCAGTACTTC. Its translation is CAWSSGTSGYEQYF. The chain carries TRBV30 and TRBJ2-7; 12 nucleotides match TRBD2. The CDR3 totals 14 residues. V dropped 2 bases and J dropped 4; count of bases not matched to a gene: 3. In germline, CDR1 is GTSNPN, CDR2 SVGIG (reference sequence).

The V call is TRBV19, the J call TRBJ1-1; 9 nucleotides match TRBD1. This CDR3 spans 19 amino acids. Germline-derived CDR1 and CDR2 are LNHDA and SQIVND (reference sequence). With 3 bases clipped from V and 4 bases from J, the junction kept 18 bases outside the gene matches. In DNA form, the CDR3 reads TGTGCCAGTAGTATGGACCGTTATTTTCGGGGACAGGGCACCACTGAAGCTTTCTTT. Its translation is CASSMDRYFRGQGTTEAFF.